The T cell receptor (beta chain) under discussion was sequenced for a study of naive and memory T cell subsets. Four PCR rounds used nested alpha and beta constant region primers plus the SP2 primer. TCRdb passed the 5' RACE reads through MiXCR, listing each CDR3 protein once. The table shows about 48,000 distinct CDR3 sequences, with around 5% occurring only once. A UMI-containing oligonucleotide was joined by 3' ligation to the TCR cDNA template. The CDR3 contains 14 residues. V and J are TRBV12-3 or TRBV12-4 and TRBJ2-3; the match to TRBD2 covers 9 bases. The TCR sequence derives from a female donor in good health. The CDR3 sequence: CPQTNSGSEDTQYF. DNA for the CDR3: TGTCCCCAGACTAATAGCGGGAGTGAAGATACGCAGTATTTT.